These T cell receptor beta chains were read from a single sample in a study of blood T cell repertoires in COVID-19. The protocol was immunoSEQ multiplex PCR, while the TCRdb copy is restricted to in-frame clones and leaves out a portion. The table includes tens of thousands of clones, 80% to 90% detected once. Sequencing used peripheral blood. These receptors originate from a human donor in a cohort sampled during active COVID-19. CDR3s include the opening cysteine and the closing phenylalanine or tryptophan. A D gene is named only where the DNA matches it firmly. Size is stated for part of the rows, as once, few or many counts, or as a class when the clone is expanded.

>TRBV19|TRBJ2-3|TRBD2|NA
CASSLSLAGGSDTQYF
TGTGCCAGTAGTCTATCACTAGCGGGGGGTTCAGATACGCAGTATTTT
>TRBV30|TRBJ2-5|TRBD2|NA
CAWSPSRTSAPETQYF
TGTGCCTGGAGTCCTTCCCGGACTAGCGCCCCCGAGACCCAGTACTTC
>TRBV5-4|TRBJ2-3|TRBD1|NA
CASSLDRQGADTQYF
TGTGCCAGCAGCTTGGACCGACAGGGGGCAGATACGCAGTATTTT
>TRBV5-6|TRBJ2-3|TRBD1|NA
CASVGQGGGTDTQYF
TGTGCCAGCGTTGGACAGGGCGGAGGCACAGATACGCAGTATTTT
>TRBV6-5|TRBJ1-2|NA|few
CASIYSPQDYGYTF
TGTGCCAGCATATACAGTCCCCAAGACTATGGCTACACCTTC
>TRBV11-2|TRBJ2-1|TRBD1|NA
CASSLGSGTGEFF
TGTGCCAGCAGCTTAGGTTCCGGGACAGGGGAGTTCTTC
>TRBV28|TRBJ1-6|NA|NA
CASKLAGWGSPLHF
TGTGCCAGCAAACTCGCAGGGTGGGGCTCACCCCTCCACTTT
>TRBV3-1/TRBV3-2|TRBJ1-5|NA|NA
CASSQTAGGGYSNQPQHF
TGTGCCAGCAGCCAGACAGCCGGGGGAGGGTATAGCAATCAGCCCCAGCATTTT
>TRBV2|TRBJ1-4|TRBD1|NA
CASSGQGYEKLFF
TGTGCCAGCAGTGGACAGGGGTATGAAAAACTGTTTTTT
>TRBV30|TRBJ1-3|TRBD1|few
CAWSPYRTGGSGNTIYF
TGTGCCTGGAGTCCGTACCGGACAGGAGGGTCTGGAAACACCATATATTTT
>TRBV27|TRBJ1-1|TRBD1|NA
CASSPLGQGLNTEAFF
TGTGCCAGCAGTCCCCTCGGACAGGGATTGAACACTGAAGCTTTCTTT
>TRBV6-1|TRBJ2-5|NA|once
CASSEARGRETQYF
TGTGCCAGCAGTGAAGCCCGGGGGAGGGAGACCCAGTACTTC
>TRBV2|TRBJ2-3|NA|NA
CASSRDTPWDTQYF
TGTGCCAGCAGTCGGGACACACCCTGGGATACGCAGTATTTT
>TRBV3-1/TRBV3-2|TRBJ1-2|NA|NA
CASSTRQWSGYTF
TGTGCCAGCAGCACCCGACAGTGGTCGGGCTACACCTTC
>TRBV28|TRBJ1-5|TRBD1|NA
CASSLQDRVRQPQHF
TGTGCCAGCAGCCTACAGGACAGGGTCCGTCAGCCCCAGCATTTT
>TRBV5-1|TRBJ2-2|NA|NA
CASLAEYTGELFF
TGCGCCAGCCTCGCGGAGTACACCGGGGAGCTGTTTTTT
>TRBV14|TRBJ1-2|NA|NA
CASSQDFARAYGYTF
TGTGCCAGCAGCCAAGATTTCGCCAGGGCCTATGGCTACACCTTC
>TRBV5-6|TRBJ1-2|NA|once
CASSGMAYDRYYGYTF
TGTGCCAGCAGCGGGATGGCGTACGACAGGTACTATGGCTACACCTTC
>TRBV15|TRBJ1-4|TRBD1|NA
CATSRDPRGLDEKLFF
TGTGCCACCAGCAGAGATCCAAGGGGGCTAGATGAAAAACTGTTTTTT
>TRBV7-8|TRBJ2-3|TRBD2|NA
CASSLYSSSGATTDTQYF
TGTGCCAGCAGCTTATATTCGTCTAGCGGGGCCACCACAGATACGCAGTATTTT
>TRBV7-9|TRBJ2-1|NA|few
CASSLAGGNEQFF
TGTGCCAGCAGCTTAGCCGGGGGCAATGAGCAGTTCTTC
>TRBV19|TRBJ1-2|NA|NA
CASSTSSAGLANYGYTF
TGTGCCAGTAGTACCTCCTCGGCGGGTTTAGCTAACTATGGCTACACCTTC
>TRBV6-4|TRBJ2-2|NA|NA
CASSADTLFANTGELFF
TGTGCCAGCAGTGCCGACACCCTGTTCGCGAACACCGGGGAGCTGTTTTTT
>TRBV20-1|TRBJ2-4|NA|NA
CSASSWGLAKNIQYF
TGCAGTGCTAGTTCGTGGGGACTAGCCAAAAACATTCAGTACTTC
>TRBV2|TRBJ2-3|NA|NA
CASSEGGRGTDTQYF
TGTGCCAGCAGTGAAGGGGGGCGCGGCACAGATACGCAGTATTTT
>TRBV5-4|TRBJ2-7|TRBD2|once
CASSSGGDEQYF
TGTGCCAGCTCCAGCGGGGGGGACGAGCAGTACTTC
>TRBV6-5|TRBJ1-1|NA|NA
CASSPWDTNTEAFF
TGTGCCAGCAGTCCCTGGGACACGAACACTGAAGCTTTCTTT
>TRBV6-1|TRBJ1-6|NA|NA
CASSEARQNNSPLHF
TGTGCCAGCAGTGAAGCGCGACAAAATAATTCACCCCTCCACTTT
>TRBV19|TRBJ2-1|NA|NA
CASSIQGHYNEQFF
TGTGCCAGTAGTATTCAGGGCCACTACAATGAGCAGTTCTTC
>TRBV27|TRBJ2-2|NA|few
CASSFPNTGELFF
TGTGCCAGCAGTTTTCCAAACACCGGGGAGCTGTTTTTT
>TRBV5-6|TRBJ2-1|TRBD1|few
CASSPDRVGSSYNEQFF
TGTGCCAGCAGCCCTGACAGGGTAGGTAGTTCCTACAATGAGCAGTTCTTC
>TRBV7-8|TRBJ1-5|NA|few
CASSLVGSSNQPQHF
TGTGCCAGCAGCTTAGTCGGGAGTAGCAATCAGCCCCAGCATTTT
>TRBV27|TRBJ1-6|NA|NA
CASSALQISPLHF
TGTGCCAGCAGTGCCCTACAGATATCACCCCTCCACTTT
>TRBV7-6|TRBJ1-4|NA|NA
CASSPSWGGRDEKLFF
TGTGCCAGCAGCCCCTCCTGGGGAGGGCGCGATGAAAAACTGTTTTTT
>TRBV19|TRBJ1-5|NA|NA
CASNPSRGQPQHF
TGTGCCAGTAATCCGTCCAGGGGTCAGCCCCAGCATTTT
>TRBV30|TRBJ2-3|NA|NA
CAWTLGGGADTQYF
TGTGCCTGGACCCTAGGGGGGGGCGCAGATACGCAGTATTTT
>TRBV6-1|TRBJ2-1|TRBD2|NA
CASSEWASGGVGFNEQFF
TGTGCCAGCAGTGAATGGGCTAGCGGGGGGGTTGGTTTTAATGAGCAGTTCTTC
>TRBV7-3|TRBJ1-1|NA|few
CASSLSGRSFF
TGTGCCAGCAGCCTCTCGGGGAGATCTTTCTTT
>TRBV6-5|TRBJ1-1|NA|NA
CASKEGMNTEAFF
TGTGCCAGCAAGGAGGGGATGAACACTGAAGCTTTCTTT
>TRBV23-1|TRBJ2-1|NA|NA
CASSQTGKSSYNEQFF
TGCGCCAGCAGTCAGACGGGAAAGAGCTCCTACAATGAGCAGTTCTTC
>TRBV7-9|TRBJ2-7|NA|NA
CASSHFGFKKGQHSYEQYF
TGTGCCAGCAGCCACTTCGGGTTTAAAAAAGGACAGCACTCCTACGAGCAGTACTTC
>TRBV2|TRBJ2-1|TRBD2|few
CAREGPEGNEQFF
TGTGCCCGGGAGGGACCCGAGGGAAATGAGCAGTTCTTC
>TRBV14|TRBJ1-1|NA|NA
CASSPHGGFMNTEAFF
TGTGCCAGCAGCCCCCATGGAGGATTTATGAACACTGAAGCTTTCTTT
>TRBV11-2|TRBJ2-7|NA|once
CASSLSDTSYEQYF
TGTGCCAGCAGCTTGTCCGACACGTCCTACGAGCAGTACTTC
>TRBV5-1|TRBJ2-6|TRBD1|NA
CASSLARTGISGANVLTF
TGCGCCAGCAGCTTGGCTCGGACAGGGATATCTGGGGCCAACGTCCTGACTTTC
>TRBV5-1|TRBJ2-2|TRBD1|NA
CASSLVIQGVGTGELFF
TGCGCCAGCAGCTTGGTTATACAGGGGGTCGGCACCGGGGAGCTGTTTTTT
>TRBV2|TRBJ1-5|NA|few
CASDRTSNQPQHF
TGTGCCAGCGACAGAACTAGCAATCAGCCCCAGCATTTT
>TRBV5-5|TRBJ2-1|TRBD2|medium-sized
CASSFTSGSHNEQFF
TGTGCCAGCAGCTTTACTAGCGGGAGCCACAATGAGCAGTTCTTC
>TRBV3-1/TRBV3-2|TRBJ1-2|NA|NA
CASSQGGAGPETYGYTF
TGTGCCAGCAGCCAAGGCGGGGCAGGGCCCGAGACCTATGGCTACACCTTC